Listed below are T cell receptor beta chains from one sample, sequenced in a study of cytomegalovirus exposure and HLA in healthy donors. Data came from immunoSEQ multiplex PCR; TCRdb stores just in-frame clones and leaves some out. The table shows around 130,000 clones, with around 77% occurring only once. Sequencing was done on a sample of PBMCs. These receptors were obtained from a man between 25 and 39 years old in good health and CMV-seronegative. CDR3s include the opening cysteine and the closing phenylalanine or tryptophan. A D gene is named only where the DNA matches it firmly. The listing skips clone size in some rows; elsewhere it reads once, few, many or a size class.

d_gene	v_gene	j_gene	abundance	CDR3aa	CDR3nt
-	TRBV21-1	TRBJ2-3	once	CASSLGKREGTQYF	TGTGCCAGCAGCCTTGGTAAGCGGGAGGGTACGCAGTATTTT
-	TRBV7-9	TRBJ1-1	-	CASSLDGRGNTEAFF	TGTGCCAGCAGCTTAGATGGTCGGGGGAACACTGAAGCTTTCTTT
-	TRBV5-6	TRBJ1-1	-	CASSLRGQTEAFF	TGTGCCAGCAGCTTGAGGGGCCAGACTGAAGCTTTCTTT
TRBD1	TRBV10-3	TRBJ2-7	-	CAIRPGQGGNEQYF	TGTGCCATCAGGCCGGGACAGGGGGGCAACGAGCAGTACTTC
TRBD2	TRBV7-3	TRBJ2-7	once	CASSLAGGPYEQYF	TGTGCCAGCAGCTTAGCGGGAGGCCCCTACGAGCAGTACTTC
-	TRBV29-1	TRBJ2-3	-	CSVGGGTDTQYF	TGCAGCGTTGGGGGAGGCACAGATACGCAGTATTTT
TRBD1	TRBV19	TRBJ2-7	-	CASSIAGQGMHEQYF	TGTGCCAGTAGTATTGCGGGACAGGGCATGCACGAGCAGTACTTC
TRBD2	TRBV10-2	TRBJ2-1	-	CASKLTSGGTNEQFF	TGCGCCAGCAAATTGACTAGCGGGGGGACAAATGAGCAGTTCTTC
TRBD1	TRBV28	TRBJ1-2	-	CASSLDRATYGYTF	TGTGCCAGCAGCCTTGACAGGGCTACCTATGGCTACACCTTC
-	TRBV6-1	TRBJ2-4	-	CASSDGIFLAKNIQYF	TGTGCCAGCAGTGATGGCATTTTCCTAGCCAAAAACATTCAGTACTTC
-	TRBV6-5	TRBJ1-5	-	CASGSPPPFQPQHF	TGTGCCAGCGGTTCCCCCCCTCCGTTTCAGCCCCAGCATTTT
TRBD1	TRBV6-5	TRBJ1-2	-	CASRRQGDYGYTF	TGTGCCAGCAGAAGACAGGGGGACTATGGCTACACCTTC
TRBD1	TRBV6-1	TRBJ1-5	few	CASLTGGYQPQHF	TGTGCCAGCTTGACAGGGGGATATCAGCCCCAGCATTTT
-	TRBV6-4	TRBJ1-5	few	CASRQYSNQPQHF	TGTGCCAGCAGACAATATAGCAATCAGCCCCAGCATTTT
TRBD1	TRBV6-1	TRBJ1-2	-	CASRTGTAYGYTF	TGTGCCAGCAGGACCGGGACAGCCTATGGCTACACCTTC
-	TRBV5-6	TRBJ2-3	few	CASSLPSSTDTQYF	TGTGCCAGCAGCTTGCCCTCTAGCACAGATACGCAGTATTTT
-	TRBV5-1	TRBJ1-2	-	CASSSPGNYGYTF	TGCGCCAGCAGCAGCCCGGGAAACTATGGCTACACCTTC
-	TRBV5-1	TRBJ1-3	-	CASSLGEKAGNTIYF	TGCGCCAGCAGCTTGGGGGAGAAGGCTGGAAACACCATATATTTT
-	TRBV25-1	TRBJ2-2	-	CASSELLSTTELFF	TGTGCCAGCAGTGAATTATTGAGTACTACCGAGCTGTTTTTT
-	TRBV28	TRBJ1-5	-	CASSLFWAISNQPQHF	TGTGCCAGCAGTTTATTTTGGGCGATTAGCAATCAGCCCCAGCATTTT
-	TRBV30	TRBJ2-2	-	CAWSVGRGWTGELFF	TGTGCCTGGAGTGTAGGCAGGGGATGGACCGGGGAGCTGTTTTTT
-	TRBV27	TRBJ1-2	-	CASSLAGTNYGYTF	TGTGCCAGCAGTTTGGCAGGGACTAACTATGGCTACACCTTC
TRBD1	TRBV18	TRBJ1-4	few	CASSPFGPSPTGGNEKLFF	TGTGCCAGCTCACCATTTGGCCCATCTCCGACAGGGGGGAATGAAAAACTGTTTTTT
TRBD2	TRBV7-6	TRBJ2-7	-	CASSLGRASGSYEQYF	TGTGCCAGCAGCTTAGGCCGGGCTAGCGGCTCCTACGAGCAGTACTTC
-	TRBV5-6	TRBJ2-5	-	CASSLVRASETQYF	TGTGCCAGCAGCTTGGTGAGGGCGTCAGAGACCCAGTACTTC
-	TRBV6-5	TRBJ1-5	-	CASSLKPYSNQPQHF	TGTGCCAGCTCACTGAAGCCATATAGCAATCAGCCCCAGCATTTT
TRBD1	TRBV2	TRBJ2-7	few	CASSEAPTGAYEQYF	TGTGCCAGCAGTGAAGCTCCGACAGGGGCCTACGAGCAGTACTTC